The 32 T cell receptor delta chains in this list originate from one sample, sequenced in a study of gamma-delta T cells after stem cell transplantation. TCRdb reanalysed the RT-PCR reads via CATT. There are over a thousand delta-chain clones in the sample; approximately 3.9% occur only once, and 52% lies in the top ten. Input material: gamma-delta T cells. The receptors come from a human donor. It is not recorded whose cells these are; they may come from a transplant donor.

Regarding this clone: Being one base from a much bigger clone, this may be a read error. This rearrangement joins TRDV2 to TRDJ1, with D possibly being TRDD3 (5 bases). The CDR3 is 13 residues long. With 4 bases removed from V and 0 bases from J, the gap between germline ends came to 8 bases. Looked up from germline, CDR1 is GEAIGNYY and CDR2 is EKD. CDR3 in DNA: TGTGCCTGTGAAAGACTGGACACCGATAAACTCATCTTT. This encodes CACERLDTDKLIF.

This clone showed up just a few times. This likely traces to a read error, being one base from a far larger clone. Other nucleotide sequences in the sample specify the same CDR3. The chain recombines TRDV2 with TRDJ1, with TRDD3 identical over 9 bases. Germline V gives CDR1 GEAIGNYY, CDR2 EKD. This CDR3 region has 14 residues. CDR3 loop: CASDKLGDTDKLIF. CDR3 sequence (DNA): TGTGCCTCTGACAAACTGGGGGACACCGATAAACTAATCTTT.

By its share, this clone is medium-sized (0.01 to 0.1%). The translation of this DNA and the TCRdb protein of a much larger clone differ at residue 17, probably owing to a read error; the protein shown here is translated from the DNA. Other DNA sequences in the same sample also yield this CDR3. This chain links TRDV2 with TRDJ1, with a tentative D call TRDD3 (7 bases). The germline CDR1 and CDR2 sequences are GEAIGNYY and EKD. There are 20 residues in the CDR3. Here the CDR3 DNA reads TGTGCCTGTGACACCGTTTCTTTCCTAAAGGCTGGGGGGATCACCGATACACTCATCTTT. Amino acids: CACDTVSFLKAGGITDTLIF.

This clone was observed a handful of times. This likely stems from a read error, as it lies one base from a far larger clone. Other nucleotide sequences in the sample specify the same CDR3. The V call is TRDV2, the J call TRDJ3, with 8 bases lining up with TRDD3. Looked up from germline, CDR1 is GEAIGNYY and CDR2 is EKD. The CDR3 runs to 21 residues. The CDR3 reads CACDTAPSGGPQSWDTRQMFF. CDR3 bases: TGTGCCTGTGACACTGCTCCTTCTGGGGGACCCCAATCCTGGGACACTCGACAGATGTTTTTC.

A note on this clone: TCRdb lists the protein of a much larger clone for this DNA, which differs at residue 3, so this is likely a read error; the protein given here is translated from the DNA itself. The J gene is TRDJ1, the V gene TRDV2, with 13 bases identical to TRDD3. CDR1 is GEAIGNYY and CDR2 is EKD in the germline V gene. This CDR3 is 17 amino acids long. CDR3 loop: CARDAVLGDTRTDKLIF. The CDR3 DNA is TGTGCCCGTGACGCCGTACTGGGGGATACGCGAACCGATAAACTCATCTTT.

This clone occurred a few times. The protein TCRdb gives is from a much larger clone and does not agree with this DNA's translation at residue 4, likely a read error; the protein shown here comes from the DNA. The V call is TRDV2, the J call TRDJ1, with 8 bases matching TRDD3. The length of the CDR3 is 17 residues. Germline V gene lookup returns CDR1 GEAIGNYY and CDR2 EKD. V shed 5 bases, J shed 0 bases, and the junction held 13 bases outside the gene matches. CDR3 DNA sequence: TGTGCCTGTGGCCCTGTACTGGGGGCCAGGTACACCGATAAACTCATCTTT. This translates into CACGPVLGARYTDKLIF.

For this clone: A read error is the likely source, as a far larger clone sits one nucleotide away. This chain links TRDV2 with TRDJ1, with D unclear. The CDR3 is made up of 18 amino acids. The V gene's germline CDR1 is GEAIGNYY and CDR2 EKD. The CDR3: CARDTVGSVPGTTDKLIF. The CDR3, as DNA: TGTGCCCGTGACACCGTAGGATCAGTACCCGGTACGACCGATAAACTCATCTTT.

This clone is termed large (0.1 to 1%). The same CDR3 also results from other DNA sequences found in this sample. The chain couples TRDV2 to TRDJ1, with TRDD3 matching over 7 bases. In germline, CDR1 is GEAIGNYY, CDR2 EKD. V shed 1 base and J 0 bases; nucleotides not matched to a gene: 7. The CDR3 totals 16 residues. Here the CDR3 reads CACDTVLGGNTDKLIF. The CDR3 bases are TGTGCCTGTGACACGGTGCTGGGGGGTAACACCGATAAACTCATCTTT.

This clone was seen only a few times. This clone may be a read error of a much larger clone one base away. The sample has other DNA sequences that encode this CDR3 too. This chain links TRDV2 with TRDJ1, with TRDD3 identical over 8 bases. With V trimmed by 3 bases and J by 0 bases, 17 bases remained unmatched. CDR1 and CDR2 (germline): GEAIGNYY, EKD. This CDR3 spans 19 amino acids. CDR3 sequence: CACDPISLGDTLDTDKLIF. CDR3 DNA: TGTGCCTGTGACCCGATTTCTCTGGGGGACACGCTAGACACCGATAAACTCATCTTT.

This clone is labeled as medium-sized. A far larger clone is just one base off, so this is likely a read error. This specimen includes other DNA sequences encoding the same CDR3. This rearrangement joins TRDV2 to TRDJ3, with TRDD3 matching 12 bases. The CDR3 spans 20 residues. After removal of 0 bases from V and 7 bases from J, the junction contained 12 bases not matched to a gene. Germline loops: CDR1 GEAIGNYY, CDR2 EKD. This CDR3 is CACDTADLGDTHKDTRQMFF. The CDR3, as DNA: TGTGCCTGTGACACCGCGGACCTGGGGGATACGCATAAAGACACCCGACAGATGTTTTTC.

There are a few counts of this clone. The translation of this DNA and the TCRdb protein of a much larger clone differ at residue 8, probably owing to a read error; the protein shown here is translated from the DNA. The V call is TRDV2, the J call TRDJ3; maybe TRDD3 (6 bases). The germline gives CDR1 GEAIGNYY, CDR2 EKD. V lost 0 bases, J lost 2 bases, and 13 bases lay in between. This CDR3 region has 18 residues. The CDR3 here is CACDTVGGEAWDTRQMFF. As DNA, the CDR3 is TGTGCCTGTGACACCGTGGGGGGTGAGGCCTGGGACACCCGACAGATGTTTTTC.

By its share, this clone is medium-sized. V and J are TRDV2 and TRDJ1, with TRDD3 matching 9 bases. J lost 5 bases, V lost 0 bases, and 18 bases had no gene match. Germline V CDR1 and CDR2: GEAIGNYY, EKD. The length of the CDR3 is 19 residues. In nucleotides, the CDR3 is TGTGCCTGTGACACCATTACTGGGGGAGGCCCTAACACCAGTGATAAACTCATCTTT. It codes for CACDTITGGGPNTSDKLIF.

Sample share makes this clone medium-sized (0.01 to 0.1%). The chain joins TRDV2 to TRDJ3, with D tentatively TRDD3 (6 bases). V lost 0 bases and J 0 bases, leaving 11 bases between the germline ends. In germline, CDR1 is GEAIGNYY, CDR2 EKD. The CDR3 contains 18 residues. The CDR3 DNA sequence: TGTGCCTGTGACACCGGGGGAGCTACCTCCTGGGACACCCGACAGATGTTTTTC. This sequence encodes CACDTGGATSWDTRQMFF.

This clone was recorded a few times. The TCRdb record carries a much larger clone's protein, which differs from this DNA's translation at residue 15; a read error is the likely cause, and the protein listed here is the DNA translation. The chain couples TRDV2 to TRDJ1; 13 positions match TRDD3. Germline lookup yields CDR1 GEAIGNYY and CDR2 EKD. The CDR3 loop spans 17 amino acids. The chain's CDR3 is CACDAVLGDTRTDKPIF. CDR3 in DNA: TGTGCCTGTGACGCCGTACTGGGGGATACGCGAACCGATAAACCCATCTTT.

On this clone itself: The protein recorded in TCRdb matches a much larger clone and deviates from this DNA's translation at residue 16, suggesting a read error; the protein here is obtained by translating the DNA. This sequence joins TRDV2 and TRDJ3, with TRDD3 identical over 12 bases. Germline lookup yields CDR1 GEAIGNYY and CDR2 EKD. This CDR3 comprises 21 residues. The DNA of the CDR3 is TGTGCCTGTGACCCCGCGGAGGCTGGGGGATACGGCTCCTGGGACGCCCGACAGATGTTTTTC. Its translation: CACDPAEAGGYGSWDARQMFF.

The rearrangement uses TRDV2 and TRDJ1, with 10 positions matching TRDD3. From germline, CDR1 is GEAIGNYY and CDR2 EKD. This CDR3 is built from 17 residues. V lost 3 bases, J lost 8 bases, and 17 bases stayed unmatched. The CDR3 region has the DNA TGTGCCTGTGACGCGGTTGCGTCGGGGGATACGGACCTCAAACTCATCTTT. Residues: CACDAVASGDTDLKLIF.

Note on this clone: A single base is all that separates this from a far larger clone, so a read error is likely. Other nucleotide sequences from this sample produce the same CDR3. The chain uses TRDV2 and TRDJ1; weak D call: TRDD3 (6 bases). The ends were cut back, 3 bases at V and 6 bases at J, with 25 bases in the middle. CDR1 is GEAIGNYY, CDR2 EKD, per germline. The CDR3 contains 17 residues. CDR3 sequence: CACDALLGDSGPYKLIF. DNA of the CDR3: TGTGCCTGTGACGCCTTACTAGGGGATTCTGGACCATATAAACTCATCTTT.

This clone was recorded a few times. The TCRdb record carries a much larger clone's protein, which differs from this DNA's translation at residue 15; a read error is the likely cause, and the protein listed here is the DNA translation. The chain links TRDV2 to TRDJ1, with 8 bases fitting TRDD3. The CDR3 covers 20 residues. V lost 0 bases, J lost 6 bases, and 23 bases stayed unmatched. Per germline, CDR1 GEAIGNYY and CDR2 EKD. As DNA, the CDR3 is TGTGCCTGTGACACCCTCTCTGGGGGACCCCCCCGAGAACACCTCCATAAACTCATCTTT. This codes for CACDTLSGGPPREHLHKLIF.

Only a few counts were recorded for this clone. A read error likely explains why the TCRdb protein, taken from a much larger clone, differs from this DNA's translation at residue 15; the protein shown is translated from the DNA. This chain connects TRDV2 to TRDJ3; the D gene is possibly TRDD3 (5 bases). Germline V lookup: CDR1 GEAIGNYY, CDR2 EKD. The CDR3 extends over 17 amino acids. CDR3 sequence (DNA): TGTGCCTGTGACCAGGTACTCTCGTCCTGGGACACCCGACAGACGTTTTTC. Residues: CACDQVLSSWDTRQTFF.

This clone was seen a few times. This likely traces to a read error, being one base from a far larger clone. The same CDR3 also results from other DNA sequences found in this sample. J is TRDJ1 and V is TRDV2; a weak D match, TRDD3 (5 bases). The CDR3 loop spans 18 amino acids. Germline V CDR1 and CDR2: GEAIGNYY, EKD. V shed 1 base and J shed 0 bases, with 20 bases lying between them. CDR3 DNA sequence: TGTGCCTGTGACACGTTGGTTACCGGGGGCCAGTACACCGATAAACTCATCTTT. Translating gives CACDTLVTGGQYTDKLIF.

This clone was found a few times. TCRdb lists the protein of a much larger clone for this DNA, which differs at residue 9, so this is likely a read error; the protein given here is translated from the DNA itself. Here the CDR3 reads CASDKLGDNDKLIF. The CDR3 DNA sequence: TGTGCCTCTGACAAACTGGGGGACAACGATAAACTCATCTTT. The rearrangement uses TRDV2 and TRDJ1; 9 nucleotides agree with TRDD3. The CDR3 is 14 amino acids. Germline V gene lookup returns CDR1 GEAIGNYY and CDR2 EKD.

Points on this clone: This DNA translates differently at residue 17 from the TCRdb protein, which is that of a much larger clone; a read error is likely, and the protein shown is the DNA's own translation. The rearrangement uses TRDV2 and TRDJ1; 13 bases align to TRDD3. CDR3 length: 18 residues. CDR1 is GEAIGNYY and CDR2 is EKD in the germline V gene. The CDR3 region is CACDPVLGDTGNTDKLTF. The CDR3 nucleotides are TGTGCCTGTGATCCGGTACTGGGGGATACGGGGAACACCGATAAACTCACCTTT.

In its sample, this clone was seen a few times. With only one base between it and a far larger clone, this is likely a read error. Additional DNA sequences in this sample encode the identical CDR3. The V gene is TRDV2, the J gene TRDJ1, with a tentative D call TRDD3 (5 bases). The CDR3 totals 14 residues. Trimming stripped 4 bases from V and 0 bases from J, with 11 bases between. CDR1 GEAIGNYY and CDR2 EKD come from the germline V gene. The chain's CDR3 is CACDTVGNTDKLIF. CDR3 bases: TGTGCCTGTGATACCGTGGGGAACACCGATAAACTCATCTTT.

A word on this clone: TCRdb assigns this DNA the protein of a much larger clone, which departs from its translation at residue 13; this likely reflects a read error, and the protein shown comes from translating the DNA. V usage is TRDV2 and J usage is TRDJ3; the match to TRDD3 covers 11 bases. There are 20 residues in the CDR3. V was pared by 0 bases and J by 7 bases, with 13 bases of the junction left unmatched. CDR1 is GEAIGNYY and CDR2 is EKD in the germline V gene. The DNA of the CDR3 is TGTGCCTGTGACACCGGATGGGGGATACGAACCGGCTGTGACACCCGACAGATGTTTTTC. Translation gives CACDTGWGIRTGCDTRQMFF.

The sample holds a few counts of this clone. This sample also contains other DNA sequences that code for the same CDR3. V is TRDV2 and J is TRDJ1; possible D gene TRDD3, 5 bases. CDR3 length equals 18 residues. The V gene's germline CDR1 is GEAIGNYY and CDR2 EKD. Trimming shortened V by 2 bases and J by 3 bases, and 24 bases separated the two germline ends. The CDR3 sequence: CACDNVTSGVIGADKLIF. CDR3 sequence (DNA): TGTGCCTGTGACAACGTGACTAGTGGGGTGATTGGCGCCGATAAACTCATCTTT.

Concerning this clone: TCRdb assigns this DNA the protein of a much larger clone, which departs from its translation at residue 11; this likely reflects a read error, and the protein shown comes from translating the DNA. The sample has other DNA sequences that encode this CDR3 too. The CDR3 sequence is CACDPAEAGGCGSWDTRQMFF. Here the CDR3 DNA reads TGTGCCTGTGACCCCGCGGAGGCTGGGGGATGCGGCTCCTGGGACACCCGACAGATGTTTTTC. V gene TRDV2 combines with J gene TRDJ3; 9 bases match TRDD3. J lost 0 bases, V lost 3 bases, and 14 bases had no gene match. The CDR3 runs to 21 residues. The germline gives CDR1 GEAIGNYY, CDR2 EKD.

The chain has TRDV2 and TRDJ3, with 7 nucleotides matching TRDD3. The V segment lost 2 bases and the J segment 0 bases; nucleotides outside the gene matches: 6. The CDR3 is 18 residues long. Germline CDR1 GEAIGNYY, CDR2 EKD. The CDR3 DNA follows: TGTGCCTGTGACAGTACTGGGGCGGCCTCCTGGGACACCCGACAGATGTTTTTC. Translating gives CACDSTGAASWDTRQMFF.

By frequency in the sample, this clone is medium-sized. The rearrangement uses TRDV2 and TRDJ1, with TRDD3 matching over 10 bases. V was pared by 3 bases and J by 1 base, with 16 bases of the junction left unmatched. Germline CDR1 reads GEAIGNYY; CDR2 reads EKD. The CDR3 has 19 amino acids. The DNA of the CDR3 is TGTGCCTGTGACTCTGTGCGCTCTGGGGGGATACGGGGCACCGATAAACTCATCTTT. Encoded protein: CACDSVRSGGIRGTDKLIF.

This clone is hyperexpanded in the sample. Additional DNA sequences in this sample encode the identical CDR3. J is TRDJ3 and V is TRDV2; 12 nucleotides line up with TRDD3. This CDR3 has 21 residues. After removal of 3 bases from V and 0 bases from J, the junction contained 11 bases not matched to a gene. CDR1 is GEAIGNYY and CDR2 is EKD in the germline V gene. The CDR3 nucleotides are TGTGCCTGTGACCCCGCGGAGGCTGGGGGATACGGCTCCTGGGACACCCGACAGATGTTTTTC. Translating it yields CACDPAEAGGYGSWDTRQMFF.

By its share, this clone is large. Different DNA sequences within this sample yield the same CDR3. This chain uses TRDV2 with TRDJ1; 7 bases agree with TRDD3. Germline assignment: CDR1 GEAIGNYY and CDR2 EKD. With V trimmed by 3 bases and J by 0 bases, 6 bases remained unmatched. The CDR3 is 15 residues long. The CDR3: CACDGVGDYTDKLIF. CDR3 nucleotide sequence: TGTGCCTGTGACGGGGTGGGGGACTACACCGATAAACTCATCTTT.

For this clone: A much larger clonotype is one base distant, so this may be a read error. V and J are TRDV2 and TRDJ1, with TRDD3 matching 7 bases. The V gene end was trimmed by 0 bases and the J gene end by 2 bases; junction bases not matched to a gene: 26. Germline V gene sequence: CDR1 GEAIGNYY, CDR2 EKD. The CDR3 has 22 residues. The CDR3 region is CACDTVLLHGLVDTKRTDKLIF. CDR3 coding DNA: TGTGCCTGTGACACCGTCCTGCTCCATGGACTGGTGGATACGAAGAGGACCGATAAACTCATCTTT.

A note on this clone: This may come from a read error, since a much larger clone is one base off. The chain links TRDV2 to TRDJ3; D is perhaps TRDD3 (5 bases). CDR3 size: 18 residues. Germline CDR1 and CDR2: GEAIGNYY and EKD. For the CDR3, the DNA is TGTGCCTGTGACACCGCTGGGACCCACTCCCGGGACACCCGACAGATGTTTTTC. Residues: CACDTAGTHSRDTRQMFF.